What follows are 16 T cell receptor beta chains derived from one specimen sequenced in a study of blood T cell repertoires in COVID-19. Some clones are missing from TCRdb's copy, which holds only in-frame ones; the method was immunoSEQ multiplex PCR. This repertoire shows some 140,000 clones, 75% to 85% found once; its top ten account for 12%. The sequencing sample was made of peripheral blood. The receptors originated from a woman aged 55-75 years with COVID-19, enrolled during active disease.

For this clone: Mismatch with germline at one junction end may stem from a read error. V is TRBV5-1 and J is TRBJ1-1; TRBD1 is a possible D gene (5 bases). There are 12 residues in the CDR3. Germline V CDR1 and CDR2: SGHRS, YFSETQ. The CDR3 is CASGIGGDHPTF. Written as DNA, the CDR3 is TGCGCCAGCGGTATCGGGGGGGATCACCCCACCTTT.

V usage is TRBV25-1 and J usage is TRBJ1-1; perhaps TRBD1 as D (6 bases). Germline-derived CDR1 and CDR2 are MGHDK and SYGVNS. The CDR3 loop spans 14 amino acids. Trimming pared 6 bases from V and 4 bases from J, leaving 15 bases between. Here the CDR3 DNA reads TGTGCCAGCAGGACAGATTTAGGGGGCACTGAAGCTTTCTTT. This gives the protein CASRTDLGGTEAFF.

This clone has just a few counts. V and J are TRBV30 and TRBJ1-2; 8 positions agree with TRBD1. The junction had 2 bases not matched to a gene; V was cut back by 3 bases and J by 5 bases. Germline V CDR1 and CDR2: GTSNPN, SVGIG (reference sequence). The CDR3 sequence is 12 residues long. This chain's CDR3 is CAWRRTGYGYTF. The CDR3 nucleotides read TGTGCCTGGAGGAGGACAGGGTATGGCTACACCTTC.

The CDR3 nucleotides are TGTGCCAGCAGTGAGCAGGGGGCATGGCAGCCCCAGCATTTT. Translated: CASSEQGAWQPQHF. The rearrangement links TRBV6-1 to TRBJ1-5; 8 nucleotides match TRBD1. The germline CDR1 and CDR2 sequences are MNHNS and SASEGT. This CDR3 comprises 14 residues. Trimming at V came to 3 bases and at J to 7 bases, leaving 5 bases not matched to a gene.

The chain couples TRBV27 to TRBJ1-3; D may be TRBD1 (5 bases). This CDR3 contains 14 residues. From germline, CDR1 is MNHEY and CDR2 SMNVEV (reference sequence). V was cut by 6 bases and J by 0 bases, with 9 bases left in between. The CDR3 loop reads CASSGQISGNTIYF. DNA of the CDR3: TGTGCCAGCAGCGGACAAATCTCTGGAAACACCATATATTTT.

CDR3 sequence reads: CASSGSTGYGYTF. CDR3 DNA sequence: TGTGCCAGCAGTGGCTCGACAGGCTATGGCTACACCTTC. The chain employs TRBV2 and TRBJ1-2, with a weak D call TRBD1 (6 bases). The V gene lost 4 bases and the J gene lost 4 bases, with 10 bases spanning the gap. This CDR3 is built from 13 residues. Germline CDR1 is SNHLY and CDR2 is FYNNEI.

The chain has TRBV6-4 and TRBJ2-7, with 9 nucleotides matching TRBD1. The junction had 12 bases not matched to a gene; V was cut back by 7 bases and J by 2 bases. Germline V gives CDR1 MRHNA, CDR2 SNTAGT. The CDR3 is made up of 16 amino acids. The CDR3 spells CASMGFWDREPYEQYV. In DNA form, the CDR3 reads TGTGCCAGCATGGGATTTTGGGACAGGGAACCCTACGAGCAGTACGTC.

The V gene is TRBV5-1, the J gene TRBJ2-2, with 8 bases matching TRBD1. The CDR3 spans 15 residues. CDR1 SGHRS and CDR2 YFSETQ come from the germline V gene. V lost 6 bases and J lost 6; bases outside the gene matches: 10. The CDR3 DNA follows: TGCGCCAGCATCTACGAGACAGGGGTCCCCGGGGAGCTGTTTTTT. Protein: CASIYETGVPGELFF.

The DNA of the CDR3 is TGCAGCGTGGGGGCGGCCCCTGAAGCTTTCTTT. Protein product: CSVGAAPEAFF. The chain uses TRBV20-1 and TRBJ1-1; possibly TRBD1 for D (6 bases). The germline CDR1 and CDR2 sequences are DFQATT and SNEGSKA (reference sequence). This CDR3 contains 11 residues.

The J gene is TRBJ2-3, the V gene TRBV9; 14 bases are shared with TRBD2. The CDR3 runs to 18 residues. Germline V gene lookup returns CDR1 SGDLS and CDR2 YYNGEE. Trimming cost V 4 bases and J 2 bases; bases outside gene matches: 9. As DNA, the CDR3 is TGTGCCAGCAGCCCCAGCGGACTAGCGGGGGGATCCACAGATACGCAGTATTTT. This sequence encodes CASSPSGLAGGSTDTQYF.

The CDR3, as DNA: TGTGCCAGCAGTTGGGAGGCCCCTAGGGAGACCCAGTACTTC. This gives the protein CASSWEAPRETQYF. The rearrangement joins TRBV7-9 to TRBJ2-5, with D possibly matching TRBD2 (6 bases). Germline CDR1 reads SEHNR; CDR2 reads FQNEAQ (reference sequence). The CDR3 runs 14 residues. V was cut by 6 bases and J by 5 bases, with 16 bases left in between.

The V and J genes are TRBV5-1 and TRBJ1-2; 8 bases are shared with TRBD1. Losses at the gene ends were 4 bases for V and 8 bases for J; bases not matched to a gene: 13. Looked up from germline, CDR1 is SGHRS and CDR2 is YFSETQ. This CDR3 contains 15 residues. As DNA, the CDR3 is TGCGCCAGCAGCCCCTTCAGGGGGCCCGAGGGAGGCTACACCTTC. Protein sequence: CASSPFRGPEGGYTF.

The rearrangement uses TRBV14 and TRBJ2-7; 10 bases line up with TRBD2. CDR1 and CDR2 (germline): SGHDN, FVKESK. The V gene end was trimmed by 1 base and the J gene end by 4 bases; junction bases not matched to a gene: 4. The CDR3 runs 15 residues. The CDR3 DNA follows: TGTGCCAGCAGCCAAGGGGCTAGCGGGAGTTACGAGCAGTACTTC. Amino acids: CASSQGASGSYEQYF.

The sample holds a few counts of this clone. V usage is TRBV5-1 and J usage is TRBJ2-2; 9 nucleotides agree with TRBD2. The germline V gene encodes CDR1 SGHRS and CDR2 YFSETQ. Trimming cost V 0 bases and J 1 base; bases outside gene matches: 7. The CDR3 is 18 residues long. CDR3 sequence (DNA): TGCGCCAGCAGCTTGGAGGCTAGCGGGGCCGGGAACACCGGGGAGCTGTTTTTT. Translated: CASSLEASGAGNTGELFF.

The chain recombines TRBV9 with TRBJ2-2, with 10 bases fitting TRBD2. V trimming: 7 bases; J trimming: 6 bases; junction bases outside the gene matches: 6. The length of the CDR3 is 14 residues. Germline loops: CDR1 SGDLS, CDR2 YYNGEE. In DNA, the CDR3 is TGTGCCAGCGCCCGAAGCGGGGGGGCCGGGGAGCTGTTTTTT. Its protein product is CASARSGGAGELFF. The full variable domain, with the rest looked up from reference TRBV9 and TRBJ2-2, is DSGVTQTPKHLITATGQRVTLRCSPRSGDLSVYWYQQSLDQGLQFLIQYYNGEERAKGNILERFSAQQFPDLHSELNLSSLELGDSALYFCASARSGGAGELFFGEGSRLTVL.

The chain carries TRBV3-1 (or the pseudogene TRBV3-2) and TRBJ1-2, with D perhaps TRBD1 (5 bases). V was clipped by 4 bases and J by 0 bases, with 18 bases between them. The CDR3 runs 17 residues. Germline CDR1 is LGHDT and CDR2 is YNNKEL (reference sequence). Written as DNA, the CDR3 is TGTGCCAGCAGCCTCGGGACTGGGGGAACTACTAACTATGGCTACACCTTC. It codes for CASSLGTGGTTNYGYTF.